The 15 T cell receptor beta chains listed next were all sequenced from one sample in a study of OX40 agonist ivuxolimab in advanced cancers. TCRdb's table, derived via immunoSEQ multiplex PCR, lists solely in-frame clones and lacks some. The data show approximately 74,000 clones, roughly 90% seen once. Sample: CD4+ or CD8+ T cells sorted from blood, taken in a trial of the OX40 agonist ivuxolimab. These receptors were collected from an adult with an advanced solid tumor such as melanoma, head and neck, liver or kidney cancer.

Only a few counts were recorded for this clone. The J gene is TRBJ1-1, the V gene TRBV28, with D possibly matching TRBD1 (5 bases). The V gene lost 7 bases and the J gene lost 0 bases, with 9 bases spanning the gap. Looked up from germline, CDR1 is MDHEN and CDR2 is SYDVKM. There are 13 residues in the CDR3. The CDR3 is CASTRQLNTEAFF. Here the CDR3 DNA reads TGTGCCAGCACCAGACAGTTGAACACTGAAGCTTTCTTT.

The chain employs TRBV6-1 and TRBJ2-5; D is perhaps TRBD1 (6 bases). V lost 4 bases, J lost 1 base, and 13 bases lay in between. Germline V gene data show CDR1 as MNHNS and CDR2 as SASEGT. The CDR3 sequence is 15 residues long. The CDR3 nucleotides are TGTGCCAGCAGTGGTAACGCAGGGGTCCAAGAGACCCAGTACTTC. It specifies CASSGNAGVQETQYF.

The gene calls are TRBV6-1 and TRBJ1-2; D uncertain. The germline V and J ends were trimmed by 4 bases and 5 bases, with 11 bases remaining between them. The CDR3 spans 13 residues. Germline V lookup: CDR1 MNHNS, CDR2 SASEGT. CDR3 nucleotide sequence: TGTGCCAGCAGTGTCCGCACTGGATATGGCTACACCTTC. It codes for CASSVRTGYGYTF.

V usage is TRBV28 and J usage is TRBJ2-5; D possibly matches TRBD1 or TRBD2 (5 bases each). V gave up 2 bases and J gave up 2 bases, with 15 bases separating them. Germline V lookup: CDR1 MDHEN, CDR2 SYDVKM. This CDR3 has 16 amino acids. The CDR3: CASSLGRREIQETQYF. The CDR3 region has the DNA TGTGCCAGCAGTTTAGGGCGCAGGGAGATACAAGAGACCCAGTACTTC.

J is TRBJ2-7 and V is TRBV5-4; 11 bases agree with TRBD1. Germline V gene sequence: CDR1 SGHNT, CDR2 YYREEE (reference sequence). Trimming cost V 4 bases and J 2 bases; bases outside gene matches: 8. This CDR3 region has 16 residues. The CDR3 bases are TGTGCCAGCAGCCCCGGACAGGGGGCTGCCACCTACGAGCAGTACTTC. Translating it yields CASSPGQGAATYEQYF.

Written as DNA, the CDR3 is TGTGCTAGTGGTTCGCCCCGGACAGGGTTAACCGGGGAGCTGTTTTTT. The encoded protein is CASGSPRTGLTGELFF. The V gene is TRBV12-5, the J gene TRBJ2-2; 8 bases are a match to TRBD1. In germline, CDR1 is LGHNT, CDR2 FRNRAP. V trimming: 4 bases; J trimming: 5 bases; junction bases outside the gene matches: 9. The CDR3 has 16 amino acids.

This chain joins TRBV28 and TRBJ1-2; D is possibly TRBD1 (6 bases). Trimming pared 7 bases from V and 8 bases from J, leaving 14 bases between. CDR1 MDHEN and CDR2 SYDVKM come from the germline V gene. The CDR3 has 12 amino acids. CDR3 loop: CASTRSGAGYTF. The CDR3 DNA reads as TGTGCCAGCACCCGGTCAGGGGCGGGCTACACCTTC.

The sample holds one count of this clone. V gene TRBV5-1 combines with J gene TRBJ2-1; D not resolved. The CDR3 runs to 15 residues. Germline V CDR1 and CDR2: SGHRS, YFSETQ. Trimming removed 3 bases from V and 7 bases from J, with 17 bases in between. DNA for the CDR3: TGCGCCAGCAGCTCCGTCCTGGGATCCGGTAATGAGCAGTTCTTC. This codes for CASSSVLGSGNEQFF. The full variable domain, in which reference TRBV5-1 and TRBJ2-1 provide the parts outside the CDR3, is KAGVTQTPRYLIKTRGQQVTLSCSPISGHRSVSWYQQTPGQGLQFLFEYFSETQRNKGNFPGRFSGRQFSNSRSEMNVSTLELGDSALYLCASSSVLGSGNEQFFGPGTRLTVL.

J is TRBJ2-3 and V is TRBV10-3, with 12 bases identical to TRBD2. CDR3 length equals 17 residues. Per the germline V gene, CDR1 is ENHRY and CDR2 is SYGVKD. V was clipped by 0 bases and J by 3 bases; unmatched bases: 4. The CDR3: CAISESFGTSGTDTQYF. The CDR3 DNA is TGTGCCATCAGTGAGTCCTTTGGGACTAGCGGGACAGATACGCAGTATTTT.

A note on this clone: The junction departs from the called germline gene at one end, perhaps through a read error. V usage is TRBV6-1 and J usage is TRBJ1-1; D is possibly TRBD1 (6 bases). Looked up from germline, CDR1 is MNHNS and CDR2 is SASEGT. This CDR3 has 13 residues. This CDR3 reads CASSPEGGRGFRF. CDR3 sequence (DNA): TGTGCCAGCAGCCCTGAAGGTGGCAGGGGATTTCGGTTT.

This sequence joins TRBV11-2 and TRBJ2-2, with a tentative D call TRBD2 (6 bases). CDR1 is SGHAT and CDR2 is FQNNGV in the germline V gene. The CDR3 sequence is 15 residues long. V was shortened by 0 bases and J by 5 bases, with 10 bases between the two germline ends. The CDR3 loop is CASSLEAGSTGELFF. The CDR3 DNA follows: TGTGCCAGCAGCTTAGAGGCGGGATCGACCGGGGAGCTGTTTTTT.

The CDR3 here is CASSLALSASGNTIYF. The CDR3 DNA reads TGTGCCAGCAGTTTAGCTCTCAGTGCCTCTGGAAACACCATATATTTT. The chain joins TRBV28 to TRBJ1-3, with D uncertain. The CDR3 is 16 residues long. Germline lookup yields CDR1 MDHEN and CDR2 SYDVKM. Trimming removed 2 bases from V and 0 bases from J, with 11 bases in between.

V gene TRBV18 combines with J gene TRBJ1-6; D ambiguous. The V end was cut by 2 bases, the J end by 5 bases, with 7 bases between. This CDR3 contains 14 residues. Germline CDR1 reads KGHSH; CDR2 reads LQKENI. The CDR3 loop is CASSPTQDNSPLHF. The CDR3 coding sequence is TGTGCCAGCTCACCAACTCAAGATAATTCACCCCTCCACTTT.

The J gene is TRBJ2-5, the V gene TRBV5-5, with D perhaps assigned TRBD1 or TRBD2 (6 bases each). Trimming took off 7 bases at V and 6 bases at J, with 19 bases between the two ends. This CDR3 spans 14 amino acids. In germline, CDR1 is SGHKS, CDR2 YYEKEE (reference sequence). The CDR3 loop is CASPRGAGVKTQYF. The CDR3 bases are TGTGCCAGCCCGAGGGGGGCTGGGGTGAAGACCCAGTACTTC.

The V gene is TRBV7-2, the J gene TRBJ1-1; TRBD1 is a possible D gene (6 bases). The CDR3 totals 13 residues. Germline loops: CDR1 SGHTA, CDR2 FQGNSA. Trimming left V 5 bases short and J 12 bases short, with 19 bases between. CDR3 sequence: CASSPPTGTSTFF. CDR3 sequence (DNA): TGTGCCAGCAGCCCTCCAACCGGGACATCAACTTTCTTT.